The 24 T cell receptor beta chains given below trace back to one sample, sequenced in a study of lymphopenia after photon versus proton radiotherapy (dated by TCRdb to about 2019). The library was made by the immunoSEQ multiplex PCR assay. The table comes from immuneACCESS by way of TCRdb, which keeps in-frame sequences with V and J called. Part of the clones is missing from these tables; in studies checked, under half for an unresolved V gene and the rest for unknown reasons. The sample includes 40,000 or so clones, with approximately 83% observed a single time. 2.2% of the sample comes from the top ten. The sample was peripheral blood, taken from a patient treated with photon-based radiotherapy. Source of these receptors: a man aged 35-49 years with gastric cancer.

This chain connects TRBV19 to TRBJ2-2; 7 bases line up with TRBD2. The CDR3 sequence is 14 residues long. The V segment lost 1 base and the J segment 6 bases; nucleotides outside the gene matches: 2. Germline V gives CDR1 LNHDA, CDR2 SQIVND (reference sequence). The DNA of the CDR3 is TGTGCCAGTAGTATAGTGGGAGGGGCCGGGGAGCTGTTTTTT. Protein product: CASSIVGGAGELFF.

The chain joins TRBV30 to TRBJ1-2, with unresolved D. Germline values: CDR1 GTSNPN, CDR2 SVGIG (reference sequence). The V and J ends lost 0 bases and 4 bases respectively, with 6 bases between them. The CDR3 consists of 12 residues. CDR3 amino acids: CAWSVPSYGYTF. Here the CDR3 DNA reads TGTGCCTGGAGTGTACCTAGCTATGGCTACACCTTC.

The CDR3 bases are TGCGCCAGCAGCCGGACAGAAGGAGATACGCAGTATTTT. This gives the protein CASSRTEGDTQYF. The rearrangement joins TRBV4-3 to TRBJ2-3, with D possibly matching TRBD1 (6 bases). This CDR3 is built from 13 residues. The V gene lost 4 bases and the J gene lost 5 bases, with 10 bases spanning the gap. CDR1 is LGHNA and CDR2 is YSLEER in the germline V gene.

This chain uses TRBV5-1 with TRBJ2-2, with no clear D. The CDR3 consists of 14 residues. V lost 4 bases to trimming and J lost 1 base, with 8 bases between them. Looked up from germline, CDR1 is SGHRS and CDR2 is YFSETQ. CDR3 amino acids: CASSHTENTGELFF. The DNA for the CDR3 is TGCGCCAGCAGCCATACAGAGAACACCGGGGAGCTGTTTTTT.

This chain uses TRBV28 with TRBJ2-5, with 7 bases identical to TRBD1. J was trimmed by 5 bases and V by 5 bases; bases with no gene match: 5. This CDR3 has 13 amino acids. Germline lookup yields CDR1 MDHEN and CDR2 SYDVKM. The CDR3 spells CASSRQGGETQYF. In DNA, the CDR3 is TGTGCCAGCAGTCGACAGGGCGGGGAGACCCAGTACTTC.

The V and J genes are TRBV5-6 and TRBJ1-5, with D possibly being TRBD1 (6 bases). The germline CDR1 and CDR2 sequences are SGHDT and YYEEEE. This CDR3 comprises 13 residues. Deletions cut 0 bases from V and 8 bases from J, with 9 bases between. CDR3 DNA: TGTGCCAGCAGCTTGGCCGGGACAAAGCCCCAGCATTTT. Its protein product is CASSLAGTKPQHF.

CDR3 nucleotide sequence: TGTGCCAGCAGCGCCGGACAGGGAGGCCAGCCCCAGCATTTT. This codes for CASSAGQGGQPQHF. The chain combines TRBV2 with TRBJ1-5, with TRBD1 identical over 8 bases. Germline V gene lookup returns CDR1 SNHLY and CDR2 FYNNEI. This CDR3 region has 14 residues. The V segment lost 6 bases and the J segment 7 bases; nucleotides outside the gene matches: 8.

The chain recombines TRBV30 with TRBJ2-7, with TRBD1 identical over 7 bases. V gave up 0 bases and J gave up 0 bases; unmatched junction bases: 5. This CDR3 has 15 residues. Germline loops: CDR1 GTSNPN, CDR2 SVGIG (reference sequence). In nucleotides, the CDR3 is TGTGCCTGGAGTGTGCGAGGGGGCGGCTCCTACGAGCAGTACTTC. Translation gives CAWSVRGGGSYEQYF.

CDR3 protein: CASSKAHRVGQPQHF. Written as DNA, the CDR3 is TGTGCCAGCAGCAAAGCCCACAGGGTCGGGCAGCCCCAGCATTTT. The chain joins TRBV21-1 to TRBJ1-5; TRBD1 was called by the table and not checked on the DNA. TRBV21-1 counts as a pseudogene. The CDR3 length is 15 residues.

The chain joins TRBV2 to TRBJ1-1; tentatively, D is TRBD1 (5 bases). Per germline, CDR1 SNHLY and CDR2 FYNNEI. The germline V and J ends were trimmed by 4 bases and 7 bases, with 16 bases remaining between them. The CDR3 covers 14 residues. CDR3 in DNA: TGTGCCAGCAGTGGGTCCCGGGGCCTAGGTGAAGCTTTCTTT. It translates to CASSGSRGLGEAFF. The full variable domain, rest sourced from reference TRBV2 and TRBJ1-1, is EPEVTQTPSHQVTQMGQEVILRCVPISNHLYFYWYRQILGQKVEFLVSFYNNEISEKSEIFDDQFSVERPDGSNFTLKIRSTKLEDSAMYFCASSGSRGLGEAFFGQGTRLTVV.

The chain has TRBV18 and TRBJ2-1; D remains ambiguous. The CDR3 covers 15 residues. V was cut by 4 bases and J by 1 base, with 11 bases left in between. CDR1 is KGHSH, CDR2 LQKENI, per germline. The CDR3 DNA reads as TGTGCCAGCTCACTACAGCGCTCTTCCTACAATGAGCAGTTCTTC. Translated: CASSLQRSSYNEQFF.

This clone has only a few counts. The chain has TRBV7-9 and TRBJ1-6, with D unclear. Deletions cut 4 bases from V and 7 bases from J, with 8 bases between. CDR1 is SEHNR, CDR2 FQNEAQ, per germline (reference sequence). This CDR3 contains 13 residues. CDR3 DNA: TGTGCCAGCAGCTCCTCATGGAATTCACCCCTCCACTTT. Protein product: CASSSSWNSPLHF.

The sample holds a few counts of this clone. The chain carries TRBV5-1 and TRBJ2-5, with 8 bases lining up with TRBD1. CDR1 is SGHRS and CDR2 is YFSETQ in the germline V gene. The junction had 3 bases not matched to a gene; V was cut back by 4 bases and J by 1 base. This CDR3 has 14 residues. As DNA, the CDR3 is TGCGCCAGCAGCGCGGGGACAGGCCAAGAGACCCAGTACTTC. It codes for CASSAGTGQETQYF.

The DNA for the CDR3 is TGTGCCAGCAGCCGGGGGACCGACGGGGAGCTGTTTTTT. It yields the protein CASSRGTDGELFF. This chain uses TRBV7-2 with TRBJ2-2; D perhaps matches TRBD2 (6 bases). Trimming removed 5 bases at V and 7 bases at J, with 11 bases between. The length of the CDR3 is 13 residues. CDR1 is SGHTA and CDR2 is FQGNSA in the germline V gene.

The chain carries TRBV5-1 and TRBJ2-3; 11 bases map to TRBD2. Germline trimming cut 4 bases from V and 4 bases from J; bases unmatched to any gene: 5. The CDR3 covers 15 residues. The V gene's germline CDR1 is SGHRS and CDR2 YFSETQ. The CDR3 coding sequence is TGCGCCAGCAGCGGGGGACTAGCGGTAGCAGATACGCAGTATTTT. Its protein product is CASSGGLAVADTQYF.

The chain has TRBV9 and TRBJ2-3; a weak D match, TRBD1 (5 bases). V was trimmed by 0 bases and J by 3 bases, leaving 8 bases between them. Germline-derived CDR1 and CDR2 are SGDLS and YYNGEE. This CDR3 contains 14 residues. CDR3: CASSVAQGTDTQYF. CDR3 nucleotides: TGTGCCAGCAGCGTAGCCCAGGGAACAGATACGCAGTATTTT.

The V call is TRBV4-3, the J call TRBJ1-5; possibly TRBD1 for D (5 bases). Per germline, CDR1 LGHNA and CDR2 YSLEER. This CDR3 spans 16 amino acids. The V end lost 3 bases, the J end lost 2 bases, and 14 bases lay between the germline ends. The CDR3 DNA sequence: TGCGCCAGCAGCCAGTTGTTGGGGCTGGGCAATCAGCCCCAGCATTTT. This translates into CASSQLLGLGNQPQHF.

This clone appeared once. The CDR3 here is CASSIKPPRGSPLHF. In DNA form, the CDR3 reads TGTGCCAGTAGTATAAAACCGCCAAGAGGTTCACCCCTCCACTTT. This chain joins TRBV19 and TRBJ1-6; D remains unclear. With 2 bases removed from V and 9 bases from J, the gap between germline ends came to 14 bases. The CDR3 has 15 residues. Germline CDR1 is LNHDA and CDR2 is SQIVND (reference sequence).

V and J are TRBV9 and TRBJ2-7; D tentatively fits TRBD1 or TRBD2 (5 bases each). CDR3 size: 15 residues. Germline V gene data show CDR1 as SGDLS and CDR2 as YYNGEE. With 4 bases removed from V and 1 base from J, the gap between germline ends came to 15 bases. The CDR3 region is CASSPGRGASYEQYF. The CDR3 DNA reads TGTGCCAGCAGCCCTGGTAGGGGAGCTTCCTACGAGCAGTACTTC.

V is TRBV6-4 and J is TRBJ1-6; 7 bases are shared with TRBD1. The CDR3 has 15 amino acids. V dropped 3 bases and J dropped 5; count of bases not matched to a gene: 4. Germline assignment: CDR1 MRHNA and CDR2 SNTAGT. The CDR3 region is CASSDIGGNNSPLHF. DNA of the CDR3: TGTGCCAGCAGTGATATAGGGGGCAATAATTCACCCCTCCACTTT.

CDR3 protein: CASSYSADYGYTF. The CDR3, as DNA: TGTGCCAGCAGTTACTCTGCGGACTATGGCTACACCTTC. The rearrangement uses TRBV6-6 and TRBJ1-2, with unresolved D. V dropped 0 bases and J dropped 3 bases, with 5 bases sitting between them. Germline CDR1 MNHNY, CDR2 SVGAGI (reference sequence). The CDR3 runs to 13 residues.

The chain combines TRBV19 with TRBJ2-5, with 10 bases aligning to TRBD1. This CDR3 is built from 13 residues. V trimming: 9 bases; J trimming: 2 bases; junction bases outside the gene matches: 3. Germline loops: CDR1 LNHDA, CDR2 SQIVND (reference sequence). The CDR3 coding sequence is TGTGCCAGCGGACAGGGGGGACAAGAGACCCAGTACTTC. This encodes CASGQGGQETQYF.

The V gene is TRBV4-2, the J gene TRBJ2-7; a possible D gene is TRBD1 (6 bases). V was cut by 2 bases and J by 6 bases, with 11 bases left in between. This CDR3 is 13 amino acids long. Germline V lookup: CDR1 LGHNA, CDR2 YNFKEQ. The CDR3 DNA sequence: TGTGCCAGCAGCCAATACAGGGACGGCGAGCAGTACTTC. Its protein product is CASSQYRDGEQYF.

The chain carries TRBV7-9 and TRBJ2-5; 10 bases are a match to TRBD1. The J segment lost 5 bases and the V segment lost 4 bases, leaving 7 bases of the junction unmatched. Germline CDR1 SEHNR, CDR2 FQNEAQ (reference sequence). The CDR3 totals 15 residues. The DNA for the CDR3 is TGTGCCAGCAGCTCTAGGACAGGGGGTTGGGAGACCCAGTACTTC. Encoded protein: CASSSRTGGWETQYF.